The rows below give T cell receptor beta chains drawn from one sample of a study of T-cell reconstitution after alpha-beta-depleted transplantation in children. TCRdb recomputed calls from the PCR reads with MiXCR, one row per CDR3 protein. Among 55,000 to 90,000 distinct CDR3 sequences, 4.9% were seen once, and the ten largest hold approximately 20%. Sequenced material: PBMCs, mostly from graft donor cells, taken 180 days after TCRalphabeta/CD19-depleted stem cell transplant. These receptors came from a boy in the first two years of life who had a stem cell transplant for acute myeloid leukemia, so the T cells may come from the graft donor. Both conserved end residues are part of each CDR3. The D gene is left open where the match is weak. Only part of the rows carry a size: once, few, many, or a class if the clone is expanded.

d_gene	v_gene	abundance	j_gene	CDR3nt	CDR3aa
NA	TRBV7-2	many	TRBJ1-3	TGTGCCAGCAGCTTAGTACAGGGTGCTGGAAACACCATATATTTT	CASSLVQGAGNTIYF
NA	TRBV7-2	many	TRBJ1-2	TGTGCCAGCAGCTTACAAGCGGATACTTTGAACTATGGCTACACCTTC	CASSLQADTLNYGYTF
NA	TRBV10-2	medium-sized	TRBJ2-5	TGCGCCAGCACGGCAGGCAGGGCCACCCAGTACTTC	CASTAGRATQYF
NA	TRBV5-1	many	TRBJ1-4	TGCGCCAGCAGCTCTACAGGTACTCTGGCTAATGAAAAACTGTTTTTT	CASSSTGTLANEKLFF
NA	TRBV7-6	many	TRBJ2-5	TGTGCCAGCAGCTTAGTACAGCGGGAGACCCAGTACTTC	CASSLVQRETQYF
TRBD1	TRBV7-6	few	TRBJ2-5	TGTGCCAGCAGCTTAGGACTTTACAGGGGGCCTCAAGAGACCCAGTACTTC	CASSLGLYRGPQETQYF
TRBD1	TRBV18	NA	TRBJ2-1	TGTGCCAGCTCATGGGGGACAGGGGATGAAGAGCAGTTCTTC	CASSWGTGDEEQFF
NA	TRBV5-5	many	TRBJ2-2	TGTGCCAGCAGCCGTGGATGGGATGGAGTCACCGGGGAGCTGTTTTTT	CASSRGWDGVTGELFF
NA	TRBV5-1	many	TRBJ2-3	TGCGCCAGCAGCCTCCAGACAGGACCCTCGTCAGATACGCAGTATTTT	CASSLQTGPSSDTQYF
TRBD2	TRBV7-3	many	TRBJ2-5	TGTGCCAGCAGCTTCGACGGGGGGTCGGGAGAGACCCAGTACTTC	CASSFDGGSGETQYF
NA	TRBV5-1	many	TRBJ1-5	TGCGCCAGCAGCCCCTCTGCGGATCAGCCCCAGCATTTT	CASSPSADQPQHF
NA	TRBV29-1	many	TRBJ2-2	TGCAGCGTCCACGCGGGATTTGACACCGGGGAGCTGTTTTTT	CSVHAGFDTGELFF
NA	TRBV12-3/TRBV12-4	many	TRBJ1-1	TGTGCCAGCAGTTTGTTTTCTAACACTGAAGCTTTCTTT	CASSLFSNTEAFF
NA	TRBV20-1	many	TRBJ2-1	TGCAGTGCTAGGGCCCCCGGACAGATCTCCTACAATGAGCAGTTCTTC	CSARAPGQISYNEQFF
NA	TRBV5-1	many	TRBJ2-5	TGCGCCAGCAGCTCCCTTAGCGCTTTCCAAGAGACCCAGTACTTC	CASSSLSAFQETQYF
NA	TRBV2	many	TRBJ2-5	TGTGCCAGCAGTGTTCGGGTCCAAGAGACCCAGTACTTC	CASSVRVQETQYF
TRBD1	TRBV12-3/TRBV12-4	many	TRBJ2-3	TGTGCCAGCAGTCCAGGGGGCTGGGTCTCAGATACGCAGTATTTT	CASSPGGWVSDTQYF
NA	TRBV6-6	many	TRBJ2-1	TGTGCCAGCGGCGATCCGGGTGAGCAGTTCTTC	CASGDPGEQFF
NA	TRBV7-2	many	TRBJ2-7	TGTGCCAGCAGCTTAGCGAGCGGATCCTACGAGCAGTACTTC	CASSLASGSYEQYF
TRBD1	TRBV19	many	TRBJ1-4	TGTGCCAGTAGTGCCAGGGGGCCTGCTAATGAAAAACTGTTTTTT	CASSARGPANEKLFF
TRBD1	TRBV6-1	many	TRBJ2-5	TGTGCCAGCGGGAAGGGACAGGCCGCGCTTAAGACCCAGTACTTC	CASGKGQAALKTQYF
TRBD1	TRBV20-1	many	TRBJ1-5	TGCAGTGCTCGGAACCGGGACAGGATGCATTTT	CSARNRDRMHF
NA	TRBV14	many	TRBJ2-1	TGTGCCAGCAGCCCGGACAGCTACAATGAGCAGTTCTTC	CASSPDSYNEQFF
NA	TRBV20-1	NA	TRBJ1-5	TGCAGTTCTAGGGGCGGGGCTCAGCCCCAGCATTTT	CSSRGGAQPQHF
TRBD2	TRBV20-1	many	TRBJ2-5	TGCAGTGCTAGGACGAGCGGGGGGGCCGGGCAGACCCAGTACTTC	CSARTSGGAGQTQYF
NA	TRBV23-1	many	TRBJ2-1	TGCGCCAGCAGTCAATCGAAAAGGGTTGGCGATGAGCAGTTCTTC	CASSQSKRVGDEQFF
NA	TRBV10-3	many	TRBJ1-2	TGTGCCGTACCCCAAGGCCTTGGGGAGGGCTACACCTTC	CAVPQGLGEGYTF
NA	TRBV20-1	many	TRBJ2-7	TGCAGTGCTAGGAGGTTCAGGCCAAGCTCCTACGAGCAGTACTTC	CSARRFRPSSYEQYF
NA	TRBV12-3/TRBV12-4	many	TRBJ2-5	TGTGCCAGCAGTTGGACAGACTACCAAGAGACCCAGTACTTC	CASSWTDYQETQYF
NA	TRBV20-1	many	TRBJ2-1	TGCAGTGCTACACTCCTCAATGAGCAGTTCTTC	CSATLLNEQFF
NA	TRBV7-2	many	TRBJ2-3	TGTGCCAGCAGCTTAGTGGGACAAACAGATACGCAGTATTTT	CASSLVGQTDTQYF
NA	TRBV20-1	many	TRBJ1-5	TGCAGTGTCGGTTGGGGGCACGGCAATCAGCCCCAGCATTTT	CSVGWGHGNQPQHF
NA	TRBV12-3/TRBV12-4	many	TRBJ2-2	TGTGCCAGCAGTTTAGACGGGTGGGCCTCGAACACCGGGGAGCTGTTTTTT	CASSLDGWASNTGELFF
TRBD1	TRBV20-1	many	TRBJ1-2	TGCAGTGCTAGACCAGTCGACAGGGCCCCTAACTATGGCTACACCTTC	CSARPVDRAPNYGYTF
NA	TRBV12-3/TRBV12-4	many	TRBJ2-3	TGTGCCAGCAGTTTGAGCACATACTGGACTAGCACAGATACGCAGTATTTT	CASSLSTYWTSTDTQYF
NA	TRBV10-2	once	TRBJ1-1	TGCGCCAGCAGTGAGTCGACTTTCCAGTTCACTGAAGCTTTCTTT	CASSESTFQFTEAFF
NA	TRBV19	many	TRBJ1-3	TGTGCCAGTAGTCTGCGACACTTAAACACCATATATTTT	CASSLRHLNTIYF
TRBD1	TRBV12-3/TRBV12-4	many	TRBJ2-6	TGTGCCAGCAGCTCCGGGACAGGGGGACCGGTCCTGACTTTC	CASSSGTGGPVLTF
NA	TRBV6-5	many	TRBJ2-2	TGTGCCAGCAGCTATTATGGCAGGGGGAGGAACGGGGAGCTGTTTTTT	CASSYYGRGRNGELFF
NA	TRBV12-3/TRBV12-4	many	TRBJ2-5	TGTGCCAGCAGTTTTGGGGGCTCGGGAGAGACCCAGTACTTC	CASSFGGSGETQYF
NA	TRBV7-9	many	TRBJ2-7	TGTGCCAGCAGCTTGGGGAACACCCGGACAAAGACCTACGAGCAGTACTTC	CASSLGNTRTKTYEQYF
TRBD1	TRBV6-4	many	TRBJ2-3	TGTGCCAGCAGCCGCGGGACAGGAACCCATGGGATCGGCACAGATACGCAGTATTTT	CASSRGTGTHGIGTDTQYF